This T cell receptor (beta chain) appears in the sequencing data of a study of T cells after yellow fever vaccination. TCRdb reanalysed the 5' RACE reads using MiXCR and keeps one entry per CDR3 protein. The table records about 29,000 distinct CDR3 sequences, about 4.7% of them present only once. This clonotype was seen at least ten times. Its antigen is unknown. The V gene end was trimmed by 3 bases and the J gene end by 3 bases; junction bases not matched to a gene: 7. CDR3 length: 15 amino acids. Germline loops: CDR1 DFQATT, CDR2 SNEGSKA (reference sequence). Study-wide results and caveats: A weaker but faster secondary response was observed, peaking on day 5 versus 15. Among all clonotypes, a small share was observed in both CD4 and CD8 compartments.

The starting material was CD8+ T cells sorted from PBMCs, obtained 10 days after the yellow fever booster vaccination. The chain recombines TRBV20-1 with TRBJ1-5; TRBD1 matches at 8 bases. This TCR was sampled from a man aged 25 to 40 who received the YFV17D yellow fever vaccine. CDR3 nucleotide sequence: TGCAGTGCTAGGGACAGGGTTTCTCCCAATCAGCCCCAGCATTTT. Translating gives CSARDRVSPNQPQHF.